This T cell receptor beta chain appears in the sequencing data of a study of OX40 agonist ivuxolimab in advanced cancers. The trim removed 6 bases at V and 0 bases at J, leaving 1 base unmatched. This CDR3 region has 16 residues. Germline V CDR1 and CDR2: MNHEY, SMNVEV (reference sequence). Only a few counts were recorded for this clone. Method: immunoSEQ multiplex PCR; TCRdb's copy keeps in-frame clones and lacks some. Of fewer than 85,000 clones listed, around 80% are singletons. The chain has TRBV27 and TRBJ2-2; 13 bases align to TRBD2. The source was CD4+ or CD8+ T cells sorted from blood, collected in a trial of the OX40 agonist ivuxolimab. The receptor comes from an adult with an advanced solid tumor such as melanoma, head and neck, liver or kidney cancer. In nucleotides, the CDR3 is TGTGCCAGCAGAGGACTAGCGGGGGCGAACACCGGGGAGCTGTTTTTT. Its protein is CASRGLAGANTGELFF.